The rows below give T cell receptor beta chains drawn from one sample of a study of control samples from healthy donors and cancer patients. TCRdb keeps only in-frame clones here, not all; method: immunoSEQ multiplex PCR. Of about 28,000 clones in the sample, 79% are singletons; the top ten hold 20% to 25%. Sequencing was done on a sample of PBMCs. The receptors stem from a man aged 55 to 69 with head and neck cancer. Each CDR3 is given with its conserved first and last residue. Fields, in order: clone size, J gene, D gene, V gene, CDR3 protein, CDR3 DNA. The D gene is left open where the match is weak. Not every row has a clone size; where given, it reads once, few, many or a size class.

clone_size: .
j_call: TRBJ2-7
d_call: .
v_call: TRBV6-5
cdr3_aa: CASSSTGAVSSYEQYF
cdr3_nt: TGTGCCAGCAGTTCTACTGGGGCGGTCAGCTCCTACGAGCAGTACTTC

clone_size: .
j_call: TRBJ2-2
d_call: .
v_call: TRBV27
cdr3_aa: CASSSLWGQNTGELFF
cdr3_nt: TGTGCCAGCAGTTCCCTGTGGGGGCAAAACACCGGGGAGCTGTTTTTT

clone_size: .
j_call: TRBJ2-1
d_call: TRBD2
v_call: TRBV29-1
cdr3_aa: CRGIGGGRGRGEQFF
cdr3_nt: TGCAGGGGGATCGGGGGGGGGCGGGGTAGAGGTGAGCAGTTCTTC

clone_size: .
j_call: TRBJ2-1
d_call: TRBD2
v_call: TRBV5-1
cdr3_aa: CASSLAPGLAYNEQFF
cdr3_nt: TGCGCCAGCAGCTTGGCCCCGGGACTAGCTTACAATGAGCAGTTCTTC

clone_size: .
j_call: TRBJ2-1
d_call: TRBD1
v_call: TRBV19
cdr3_aa: CASSTRTRGTGGVNEQFF
cdr3_nt: TGTGCCAGTAGTACACGAACGAGAGGGACAGGTGGGGTAAATGAGCAGTTCTTC

clone_size: .
j_call: TRBJ2-4
d_call: .
v_call: TRBV2
cdr3_aa: CASSPVNIQYF
cdr3_nt: TGTGCCAGCAGCCCGGTAAACATTCAGTACTTC

clone_size: .
j_call: TRBJ1-5
d_call: TRBD1
v_call: TRBV11-2
cdr3_aa: CASSYGTGNQPQHF
cdr3_nt: TGTGCCAGCAGTTACGGGACAGGCAATCAGCCCCAGCATTTT

clone_size: .
j_call: TRBJ1-5
d_call: .
v_call: TRBV3-1/TRBV3-2
cdr3_aa: CASSQALNQPQHF
cdr3_nt: TGTGCCAGCAGCCAAGCACTAAATCAGCCCCAGCATTTT

clone_size: .
j_call: TRBJ2-1
d_call: TRBD1
v_call: TRBV19
cdr3_aa: CASSAQGEPEQFF
cdr3_nt: TGTGCCAGTAGTGCACAGGGGGAGCCTGAGCAGTTCTTC

clone_size: few
j_call: TRBJ2-3
d_call: .
v_call: TRBV28
cdr3_aa: CASSPDSPDTQYF
cdr3_nt: TGTGCCAGCAGTCCAGACTCCCCGGATACGCAGTATTTT

clone_size: .
j_call: TRBJ2-7
d_call: .
v_call: TRBV5-1
cdr3_aa: CASSSNHGVDEQYF
cdr3_nt: TGCGCCAGCAGCTCTAATCATGGGGTCGACGAGCAGTACTTC

clone_size: .
j_call: TRBJ2-5
d_call: .
v_call: TRBV7-2
cdr3_aa: CASSLGGTQETQYF
cdr3_nt: TGTGCCAGCAGCTTGGGCGGGACCCAAGAGACCCAGTACTTC

clone_size: .
j_call: TRBJ1-1
d_call: .
v_call: TRBV4-1
cdr3_aa: CASSQARVGTEAFF
cdr3_nt: TGCGCCAGCAGCCAAGCCCGGGTAGGCACTGAAGCTTTCTTT

clone_size: .
j_call: TRBJ1-1
d_call: TRBD1
v_call: TRBV5-1
cdr3_aa: CASSGMTGTTEAFF
cdr3_nt: TGCGCCAGCAGCGGAATGACAGGGACCACTGAAGCTTTCTTT

clone_size: .
j_call: TRBJ2-7
d_call: TRBD1
v_call: TRBV11-2
cdr3_aa: CASSPWDSYEQYF
cdr3_nt: TGTGCCAGCAGCCCTTGGGACAGCTACGAGCAGTACTTC

clone_size: .
j_call: TRBJ1-5
d_call: .
v_call: TRBV19
cdr3_aa: CASSRPILGDQPQHF
cdr3_nt: TGTGCCAGTAGTAGGCCAATCCTAGGAGATCAGCCCCAGCATTTT

clone_size: .
j_call: TRBJ1-1
d_call: .
v_call: TRBV7-2
cdr3_aa: CASSLTSGRTEAFF
cdr3_nt: TGTGCCAGCAGCTTAACCTCAGGGCGGACTGAAGCTTTCTTT

clone_size: .
j_call: TRBJ2-5
d_call: .
v_call: TRBV16
cdr3_aa: CASSQSWERTQYF
cdr3_nt: TGTGCCAGCAGCCAATCGTGGGAGAGGACCCAGTACTTC

clone_size: .
j_call: TRBJ1-2
d_call: TRBD1
v_call: TRBV7-2
cdr3_aa: CASSAGTGGAHGYTF
cdr3_nt: TGTGCCAGCAGCGCCGGGACAGGGGGCGCGCATGGCTACACCTTC

clone_size: .
j_call: TRBJ2-6
d_call: TRBD1
v_call: TRBV2
cdr3_aa: CASRAHTGGRGANVLTF
cdr3_nt: TGTGCCAGCAGGGCCCACACAGGGGGCCGTGGGGCCAACGTCCTGACTTTC

clone_size: .
j_call: TRBJ1-6
d_call: .
v_call: TRBV6-5
cdr3_aa: CAISQLTSNSPLHF
cdr3_nt: TGTGCCATCTCTCAATTGACATCAAATTCACCCCTCCACTTT

clone_size: .
j_call: TRBJ1-3
d_call: .
v_call: TRBV28
cdr3_aa: CASSPGLLSSGNTIYF
cdr3_nt: TGTGCCAGCAGCCCGGGACTCCTTAGCTCTGGAAACACCATATATTTT

clone_size: .
j_call: TRBJ2-1
d_call: TRBD2
v_call: TRBV7-6
cdr3_aa: CASSFLSSGRARNEQFF
cdr3_nt: TGTGCCAGCAGTTTTCTTTCTAGCGGGAGGGCCAGGAATGAGCAGTTCTTC

clone_size: .
j_call: TRBJ2-7
d_call: .
v_call: TRBV7-2
cdr3_aa: CASSLERAYEQYF
cdr3_nt: TGTGCCAGCAGCTTAGAGAGGGCCTACGAGCAGTACTTC

clone_size: .
j_call: TRBJ2-7
d_call: .
v_call: TRBV6-1
cdr3_aa: CASSEGQGTYTYEQYF
cdr3_nt: TGTGCCAGCAGTGAAGGTCAGGGAACGTACACCTACGAGCAGTACTTC

clone_size: .
j_call: TRBJ1-5
d_call: .
v_call: TRBV19
cdr3_aa: CASSIRDRSNQPQHF
cdr3_nt: TGTGCCAGTAGTATCCGAGACAGGAGCAATCAGCCCCAGCATTTT

clone_size: once
j_call: TRBJ1-1
d_call: TRBD1
v_call: TRBV28
cdr3_aa: CASRPQMGTGAGNTEAFF
cdr3_nt: TGTGCCAGCAGGCCACAGATGGGGACAGGGGCGGGGAACACTGAAGCTTTCTTT

clone_size: .
j_call: TRBJ1-4
d_call: TRBD1
v_call: TRBV30
cdr3_aa: CAWSLTGLNEKLFF
cdr3_nt: TGTGCCTGGAGTTTGACAGGGTTAAATGAAAAACTGTTTTTT

clone_size: medium-sized
j_call: TRBJ2-6
d_call: .
v_call: TRBV6-2/TRBV6-3
cdr3_aa: CASSYQGAGANVLTF
cdr3_nt: TGTGCCAGCAGTTACCAGGGAGCTGGGGCCAACGTCCTGACTTTC

clone_size: .
j_call: TRBJ1-3
d_call: .
v_call: TRBV3-1/TRBV3-2
cdr3_aa: CASSQGAGSGNTIYF
cdr3_nt: TGTGCCAGCAGCCAAGGGGCAGGGTCAGGAAACACCATATATTTT

clone_size: .
j_call: TRBJ1-5
d_call: .
v_call: TRBV28
cdr3_aa: CASRSGTTRQPQHF
cdr3_nt: TGTGCCAGCAGGTCCGGGACAACCAGACAGCCCCAGCATTTT

clone_size: .
j_call: TRBJ2-4
d_call: .
v_call: TRBV7-9
cdr3_aa: CASSATSGFKNIQYF
cdr3_nt: TGTGCCAGCAGCGCCACTTCAGGGTTCAAAAACATTCAGTACTTC

clone_size: .
j_call: TRBJ1-1
d_call: TRBD1
v_call: TRBV19
cdr3_aa: CASTEQGAFTEAFF
cdr3_nt: TGTGCCAGTACCGAACAGGGGGCGTTTACTGAAGCTTTCTTT

clone_size: .
j_call: TRBJ1-2
d_call: .
v_call: TRBV7-2
cdr3_aa: CASSSPGHLYGYTF
cdr3_nt: TGTGCCAGCAGCTCCCCCGGCCACCTCTATGGCTACACCTTC

clone_size: .
j_call: TRBJ2-1
d_call: .
v_call: TRBV3-1/TRBV3-2
cdr3_aa: CASSSPGGRGEQFF
cdr3_nt: TGTGCCAGCAGCTCCCCCGGGGGGCGGGGTGAGCAGTTCTTC

clone_size: .
j_call: TRBJ1-2
d_call: TRBD1
v_call: TRBV7-9
cdr3_aa: CASSLSGGDGYTF
cdr3_nt: TGTGCCAGCAGCTTATCAGGGGGCGATGGCTACACCTTC

clone_size: .
j_call: TRBJ2-7
d_call: TRBD1
v_call: TRBV2
cdr3_aa: CASSGQGEQYF
cdr3_nt: TGTGCCAGCAGTGGACAGGGCGAGCAGTACTTC

clone_size: .
j_call: TRBJ1-2
d_call: .
v_call: TRBV4-2
cdr3_aa: CASSPGVGTENYGYTF
cdr3_nt: TGTGCCAGCAGCCCAGGGGTTGGGACTGAGAACTATGGCTACACCTTC

clone_size: .
j_call: TRBJ1-1
d_call: TRBD1
v_call: TRBV7-2
cdr3_aa: CASSSRTGGLNTEAFF
cdr3_nt: TGTGCCAGCAGCTCCCGGACAGGGGGCTTGAACACTGAAGCTTTCTTT

clone_size: .
j_call: TRBJ2-7
d_call: .
v_call: TRBV11-2
cdr3_aa: CASSPHQWYEQYF
cdr3_nt: TGTGCCAGCAGCCCTCATCAGTGGTACGAGCAGTACTTC

clone_size: .
j_call: TRBJ2-3
d_call: .
v_call: TRBV11-2
cdr3_aa: CASSLVGGPDTQYF
cdr3_nt: TGTGCCAGCAGCTTAGTCGGAGGGCCAGATACGCAGTATTTT